The following is a T cell receptor (beta chain) sequence with its context. CDR3 length: 15 amino acids. TCRdb reanalysed the 5' RACE reads using MiXCR and keeps one entry per CDR3 protein. Here the sample spans approximately 50,000 distinct CDR3 sequences, less than 25% being singletons. Cells sorted as Tregs were CD4+, CD25+ and CD127-/low. This clonotype was obtained from a female donor with breast cancer. Source material: tumor-infiltrating Tregs sorted from the breast tumor. This chain uses TRBV21-1 with TRBJ2-2. TRBV21-1 is marked as a pseudogene. The CDR3 loop reads CASSSRTANTGELFF. The CDR3 DNA reads as TGTGCCAGCAGCTCCAGGACGGCGAACACCGGGGAGCTGTTTTTT.